This T cell receptor beta chain is from a study of blood T cell repertoires in COVID-19. Turning to the study itself: T cells, B-cell-depleted T cells, or PBMCs supplied cDNA or gDNA.

Some clones are missing from TCRdb's copy, which holds only in-frame ones; the method was immunoSEQ multiplex PCR. Found here are a few hundred thousand clones, approximately 90% of them singletons; the top ten hold roughly 0.87%. Per the germline V gene, CDR1 is KGHSH and CDR2 is LQKENI. V lost 3 bases to trimming and J lost 7 bases; unmatched junction nucleotides: 10. The CDR3 is 17 amino acids. The clonotype originates from a man in his late teens or twenties with COVID-19, enrolled during active disease. Specimen: peripheral blood. The chain recombines TRBV18 with TRBJ2-2, with 11 nucleotides matching TRBD2. The chain's CDR3 is CASSPGTSGATGGELFF. CDR3 nucleotides: TGTGCCAGCTCACCGGGGACTAGCGGCGCTACGGGCGGGGAGCTGTTTTTT. The entire variable domain, with the rest obtained from reference TRBV18 and TRBJ2-2, is as follows: NAGVMQNPRHLVRRRGQEARLRCSPMKGHSHVYWYRQLPEEGLKFMVYLQKENIIDESGMPKERFSAEFPKEGPSILRIQQVVRGDSAAYFCASSPGTSGATGGELFFGEGSRLTVL.